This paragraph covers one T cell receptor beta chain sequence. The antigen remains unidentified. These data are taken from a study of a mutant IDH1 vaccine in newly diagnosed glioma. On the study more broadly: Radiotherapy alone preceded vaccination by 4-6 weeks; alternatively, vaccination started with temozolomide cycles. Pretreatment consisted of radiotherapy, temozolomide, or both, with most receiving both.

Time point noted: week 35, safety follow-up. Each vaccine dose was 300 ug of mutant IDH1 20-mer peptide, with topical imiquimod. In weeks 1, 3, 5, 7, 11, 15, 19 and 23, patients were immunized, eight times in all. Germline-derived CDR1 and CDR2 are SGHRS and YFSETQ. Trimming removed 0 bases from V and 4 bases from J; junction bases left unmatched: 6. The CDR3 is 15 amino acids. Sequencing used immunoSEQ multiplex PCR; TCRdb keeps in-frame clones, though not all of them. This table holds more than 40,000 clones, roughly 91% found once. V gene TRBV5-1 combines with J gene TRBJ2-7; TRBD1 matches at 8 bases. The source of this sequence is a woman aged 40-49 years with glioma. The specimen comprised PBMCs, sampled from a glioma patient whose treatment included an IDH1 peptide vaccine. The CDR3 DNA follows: TGCGCCAGCAGCTTGGAAGGTACAGGGGGGTACGAGCAGTACTTC. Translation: CASSLEGTGGYEQYF. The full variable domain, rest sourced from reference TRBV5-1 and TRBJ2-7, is KAGVTQTPRYLIKTRGQQVTLSCSPISGHRSVSWYQQTPGQGLQFLFEYFSETQRNKGNFPGRFSGRQFSNSRSEMNVSTLELGDSALYLCASSLEGTGGYEQYFGPGTRLTVT.